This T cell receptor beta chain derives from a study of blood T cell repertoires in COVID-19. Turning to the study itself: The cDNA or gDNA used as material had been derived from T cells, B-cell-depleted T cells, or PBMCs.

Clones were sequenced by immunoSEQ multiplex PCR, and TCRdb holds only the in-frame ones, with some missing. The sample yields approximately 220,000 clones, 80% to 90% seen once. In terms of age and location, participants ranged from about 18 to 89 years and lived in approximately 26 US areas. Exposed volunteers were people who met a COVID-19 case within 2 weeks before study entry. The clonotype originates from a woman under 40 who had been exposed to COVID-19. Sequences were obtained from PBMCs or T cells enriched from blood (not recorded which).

CDR3 DNA sequence: TGTGCCATCAGTGAAAGACAGTCGACCTATAATTCACCCCTCCACTTT. Translating gives CAISERQSTYNSPLHF. The rearrangement uses TRBV10-3 and TRBJ1-6, with D possibly TRBD1 on 5 matching bases. Trimming took 3 bases from V and 2 from J, leaving 11 bases between them. The length of the CDR3 is 16 residues. Per the germline V gene, CDR1 is ENHRY and CDR2 is SYGVKD.